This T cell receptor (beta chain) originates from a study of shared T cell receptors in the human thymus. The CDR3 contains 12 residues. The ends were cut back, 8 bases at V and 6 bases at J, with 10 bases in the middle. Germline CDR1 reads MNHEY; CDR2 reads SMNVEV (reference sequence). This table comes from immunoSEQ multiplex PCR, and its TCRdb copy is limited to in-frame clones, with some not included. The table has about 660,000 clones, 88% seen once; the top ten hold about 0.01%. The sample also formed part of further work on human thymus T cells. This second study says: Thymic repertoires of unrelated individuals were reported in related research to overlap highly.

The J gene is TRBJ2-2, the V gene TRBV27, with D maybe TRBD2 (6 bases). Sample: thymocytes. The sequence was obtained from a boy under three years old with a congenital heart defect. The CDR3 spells CASGRKSGELFF. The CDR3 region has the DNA TGTGCCAGCGGGAGGAAATCCGGGGAGCTGTTTTTT.